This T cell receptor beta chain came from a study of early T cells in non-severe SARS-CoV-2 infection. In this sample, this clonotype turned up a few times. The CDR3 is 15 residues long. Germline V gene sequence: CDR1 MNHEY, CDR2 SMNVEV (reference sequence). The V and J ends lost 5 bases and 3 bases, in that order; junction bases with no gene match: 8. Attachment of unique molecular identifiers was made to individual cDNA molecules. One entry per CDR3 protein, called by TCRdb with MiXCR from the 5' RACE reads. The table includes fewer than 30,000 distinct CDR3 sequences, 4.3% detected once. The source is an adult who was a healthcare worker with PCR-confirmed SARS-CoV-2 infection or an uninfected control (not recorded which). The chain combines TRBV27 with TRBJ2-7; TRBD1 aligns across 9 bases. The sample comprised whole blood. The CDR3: CASSPAGTGIYEQYF. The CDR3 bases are TGTGCCAGCAGTCCCGCCGGGACAGGGATCTACGAGCAGTACTTC.